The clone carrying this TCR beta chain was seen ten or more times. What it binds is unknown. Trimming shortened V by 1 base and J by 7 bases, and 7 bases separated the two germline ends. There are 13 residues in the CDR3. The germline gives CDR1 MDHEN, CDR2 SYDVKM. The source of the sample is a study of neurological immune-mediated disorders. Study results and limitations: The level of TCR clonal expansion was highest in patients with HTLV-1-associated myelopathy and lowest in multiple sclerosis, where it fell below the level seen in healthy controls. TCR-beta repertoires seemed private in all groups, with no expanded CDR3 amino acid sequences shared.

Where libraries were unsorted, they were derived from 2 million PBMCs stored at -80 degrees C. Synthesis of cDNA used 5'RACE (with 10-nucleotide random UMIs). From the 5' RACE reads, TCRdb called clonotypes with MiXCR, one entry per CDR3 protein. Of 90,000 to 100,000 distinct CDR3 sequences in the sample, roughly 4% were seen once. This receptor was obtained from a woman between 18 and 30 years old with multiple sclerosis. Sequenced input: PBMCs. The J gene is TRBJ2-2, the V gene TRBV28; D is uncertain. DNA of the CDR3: TGTGCCAGCAGTTTATCCGTTGGCGGGGAGCTGTTTTTT. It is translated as CASSLSVGGELFF.